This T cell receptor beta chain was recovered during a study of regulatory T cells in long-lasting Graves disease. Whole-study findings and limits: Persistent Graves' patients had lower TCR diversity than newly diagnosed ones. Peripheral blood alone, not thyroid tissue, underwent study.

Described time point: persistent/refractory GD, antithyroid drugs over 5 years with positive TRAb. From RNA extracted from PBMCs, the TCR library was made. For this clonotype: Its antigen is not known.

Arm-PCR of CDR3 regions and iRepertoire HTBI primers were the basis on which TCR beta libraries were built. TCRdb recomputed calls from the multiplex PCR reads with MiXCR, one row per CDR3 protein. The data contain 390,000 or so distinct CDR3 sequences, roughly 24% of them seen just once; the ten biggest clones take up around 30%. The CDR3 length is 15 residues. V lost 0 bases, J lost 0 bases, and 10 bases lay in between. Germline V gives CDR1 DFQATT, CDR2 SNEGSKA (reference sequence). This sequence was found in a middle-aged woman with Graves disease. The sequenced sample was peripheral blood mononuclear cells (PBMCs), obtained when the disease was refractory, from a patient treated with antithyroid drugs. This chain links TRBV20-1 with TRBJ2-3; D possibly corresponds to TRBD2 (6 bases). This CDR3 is CSARESSGSTDTQYF. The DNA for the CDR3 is TGCAGTGCTAGAGAATCCAGCGGGAGCACAGATACGCAGTATTTT.